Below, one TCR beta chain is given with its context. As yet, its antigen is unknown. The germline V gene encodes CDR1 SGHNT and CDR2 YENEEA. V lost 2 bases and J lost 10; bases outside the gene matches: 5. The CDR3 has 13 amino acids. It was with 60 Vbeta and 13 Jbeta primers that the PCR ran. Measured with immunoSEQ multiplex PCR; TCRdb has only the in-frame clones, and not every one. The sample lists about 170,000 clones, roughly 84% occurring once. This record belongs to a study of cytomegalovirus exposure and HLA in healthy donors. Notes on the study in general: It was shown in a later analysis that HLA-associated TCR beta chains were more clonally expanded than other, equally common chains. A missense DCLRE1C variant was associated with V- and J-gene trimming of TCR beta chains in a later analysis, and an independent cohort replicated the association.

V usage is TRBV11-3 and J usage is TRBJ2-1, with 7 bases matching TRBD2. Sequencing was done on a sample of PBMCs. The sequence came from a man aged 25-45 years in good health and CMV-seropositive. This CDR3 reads CASSLTQGGEQFF. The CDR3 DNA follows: TGTGCCAGCAGCTTAACGCAGGGAGGGGAGCAGTTCTTC.